This T cell receptor beta chain stems from a study of CD8 T cells in ankylosing spondylitis. 5'-RACE, quantitative and with molecular barcodes, yielded the TCR beta libraries. TCRdb called the 5' RACE reads again in MiXCR, with one record for every CDR3 protein. This table has a few hundred thousand distinct CDR3 sequences, over 15% appearing once. Regarding this clonotype: The antigen remains undetermined.

Study-wide results and limits: Clones linked with disease were CD8+ and fairly uncommon in the peripheral blood. About 8 highly homologous variants made up a TCR beta motif, and this motif appeared characteristic of ankylosing spondylitis blood. In the blood and synovial fluid of reactive arthritis, some motif variants had been previously reported.

Looked up from germline, CDR1 is MDHEN and CDR2 is SYDVKM. Trimming shortened V by 2 bases and J by 4 bases, and 11 bases separated the two germline ends. This CDR3 is built from 15 residues. The chain uses TRBV28 and TRBJ2-2; TRBD1 is a possible D gene (5 bases). Sequenced material: blood, either unsorted or a sorted T cell fraction (not recorded which). The source of this sequence is a male donor with ankylosing spondylitis. The CDR3 spells CASSLRTLGTGELFF. Here the CDR3 DNA reads TGTGCCAGCAGTTTAAGGACATTAGGCACCGGGGAGCTGTTTTTT.